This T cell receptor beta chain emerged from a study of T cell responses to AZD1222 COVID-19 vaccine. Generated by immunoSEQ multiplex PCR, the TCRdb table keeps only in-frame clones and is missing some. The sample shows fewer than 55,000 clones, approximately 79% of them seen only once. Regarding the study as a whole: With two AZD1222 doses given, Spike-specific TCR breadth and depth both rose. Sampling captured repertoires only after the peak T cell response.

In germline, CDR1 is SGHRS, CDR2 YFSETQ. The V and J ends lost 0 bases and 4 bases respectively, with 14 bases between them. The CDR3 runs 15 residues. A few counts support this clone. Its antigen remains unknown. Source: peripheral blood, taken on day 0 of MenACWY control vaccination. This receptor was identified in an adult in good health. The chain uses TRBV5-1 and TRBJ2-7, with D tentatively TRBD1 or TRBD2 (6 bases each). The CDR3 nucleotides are TGCGCCAGCAGCTTGGCTGTCGGGGGCCTTTACGAGCAGTACTTC. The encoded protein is CASSLAVGGLYEQYF.